This T cell receptor (beta chain) was identified during a study of Tregs in tolerant kidney transplant recipients. Unstimulated Tregs (CD4+CD25+CD127-) and CD4+CD25- non-Tregs were sorted from PBMCs. Concerning this clone: Its target is unknown.

Generated by immunoSEQ multiplex PCR, the TCRdb table keeps only in-frame clones and is missing some. The sample has approximately 43,000 clones, less than 95% seen once. The CDR3 is 14 residues long. CDR1 and CDR2 (germline): ENHRY, SYGVKD. Trimming stripped 2 bases from V and 11 bases from J, with 15 bases between. Broader study findings: Tregs expanded with activated donor B cells seemed most donor-specific. The small number of patients limits these findings pending further validation.

The rearrangement links TRBV10-3 to TRBJ1-4; tentative D call: TRBD1 (5 bases). The sample consisted of Tregs from blood. The receptor was derived from a human donor in good health. The CDR3 here is CAISELEGEGKLFF. The CDR3 region has the DNA TGTGCCATCAGTGAGCTCGAAGGGGAGGGGAAACTGTTTTTT.